The source of this TCR beta chain is a study of cytomegalovirus exposure and HLA in healthy donors. As for the study in general: Genetic ancestry analysis placed around four fifths of the 350 to 500 donors that were genotyped in the Caucasian-associated cluster. Study-wide results and limits: For cytomegalovirus status, the classifier reportedly gave diagnoses with high specificity and sensitivity. Association of a missense DCLRE1C variant with TCR beta V- and J-gene trimming was reported in a later analysis. Solely CMV serostatus was available to characterize immune exposure.

Comment on this clone: Its antigen is not known.

This CDR3 comprises 15 residues. V lost 1 base and J 5 bases, leaving 14 bases between the germline ends. Germline V gene lookup returns CDR1 SGHVS and CDR2 FQNEAQ. The PCR used 60 Vbeta and 13 Jbeta primers. Libraries were prepared by immunoSEQ multiplex PCR; TCRdb keeps only in-frame clonotypes and omits some of them. The data hold about 190,000 clones, with about four fifths observed a single time. The sequence was collected from a woman aged 25 to 45 in good health and CMV-seropositive. Sequencing input: PBMCs. V gene TRBV7-8 combines with J gene TRBJ2-5, with a weak D call TRBD2 (7 bases). The CDR3 bases are TGTGCCAGCAGCTTAGTTGGGGGGGCCCTCGAGACCCAGTACTTC. It codes for CASSLVGGALETQYF.